This entry lists 29 T cell receptor beta chains sequenced from one sample in a study of T cells in Graves' hyperthyroidism and ophthalmopathy. The investigators amplified TCR beta CDR3 regions from RNA transcripts. The HTBI primer set served for first-round RT-PCR of the TCR CDR3. TCRdb passed the multiplex PCR reads through MiXCR, listing each CDR3 protein once. The sample shows about 560,000 distinct CDR3 sequences, approximately 15% of them seen only once. The sample comprised blood. The receptors shown here come from a woman aged 40 to 49 with Graves' hyperthyroidism.

The CDR3 DNA is TGTGCCAGCAGCTTAGGGACAGGGGCGGTCGGGGAGCTGTTTTTT. Protein: CASSLGTGAVGELFF. V and J are TRBV7-2 and TRBJ2-2, with 9 nucleotides matching TRBD1. CDR3 length equals 15 residues. Trimming cost V 1 base and J 7 bases; bases outside gene matches: 4. CDR1 is SGHTA and CDR2 is FQGNSA in the germline V gene.

This chain links TRBV7-3 with TRBJ2-7, with D unresolved. V lost 5 bases, J lost 6 bases, and 14 bases lay in between. Germline V CDR1 and CDR2: SGHTA, FQGTGA. This CDR3 contains 13 residues. The CDR3 nucleotides are TGTGCCAGCAGCCATGGGCAAAGGGCCGAGCAGTACTTC. This encodes CASSHGQRAEQYF.

This clonotype occurred many times. This sequence joins TRBV2 and TRBJ1-2; D not resolved. The CDR3 loop spans 13 amino acids. Germline CDR1 reads SNHLY; CDR2 reads FYNNEI. The ends were cut back, 3 bases at V and 2 bases at J, with 7 bases in the middle. The CDR3, as DNA: TGTGCCAGCAGTGAGAACGAAAACTATGGCTACACCTTC. It specifies CASSENENYGYTF.

Ten or more counts support this clonotype. The chain has TRBV7-3 and TRBJ2-1, with a weak D call TRBD2 (5 bases). V was clipped by 8 bases and J by 5 bases, with 10 bases between them. The CDR3 consists of 12 residues. Germline V gene data show CDR1 as SGHTA and CDR2 as FQGTGA. CDR3 in amino acids: CASGRADNEQFF. The CDR3 nucleotides read TGTGCCAGCGGGCGGGCGGACAATGAGCAGTTCTTC.

This rearrangement joins TRBV28 to TRBJ2-2; no reliable D call. V gave up 10 bases and J gave up 3 bases, with 21 bases separating them. The CDR3 sequence is 16 residues long. In germline, CDR1 is MDHEN, CDR2 SYDVKM. The CDR3: CATSPIFPGYTGELFF. Here the CDR3 DNA reads TGTGCCACCAGCCCTATATTCCCAGGATACACCGGGGAGCTGTTTTTT.

This clonotype was counted only a few times. A read error is possible here, since a much larger clone lies one base away. V and J are TRBV12-3 or TRBV12-4 and TRBJ1-5; D is uncertain. The CDR3 extends over 15 amino acids. This CDR3 is CASSLGGQNNHPQHF. CDR3 bases: TGTGCCAGCAGTTTAGGGGGTCAGAACAATCACCCCCAGCATTTT.

This clonotype has ten or more counts. CDR3: CASSLQGGHYEQYF. In DNA form, the CDR3 reads TGTGCCAGCAGTTTACAGGGGGGCCACTACGAGCAGTACTTC. The rearrangement links TRBV12-3 or TRBV12-4 to TRBJ2-7; D is perhaps TRBD1 (7 bases). The V end lost 2 bases, the J end lost 3 bases, and 11 bases lay between the germline ends. The CDR3 spans 14 residues.

This sequence joins TRBV29-1 and TRBJ2-1, with 10 bases identical to TRBD1. This CDR3 is 14 amino acids long. The V gene's germline CDR1 is SQVTM and CDR2 ANQGSEA. Trimming cost V 2 bases and J 4 bases; bases outside gene matches: 2. DNA for the CDR3: TGCAGCGTTGAACGACAGGGGGCGTACAATGAGCAGTTCTTC. Its protein product is CSVERQGAYNEQFF.

This clonotype came up many times. The chain employs TRBV7-8 and TRBJ2-2; D is unclear. The ends were cut back, 1 base at V and 5 bases at J, with 11 bases in the middle. Germline V gene data show CDR1 as SGHVS and CDR2 as FQNEAQ. The CDR3 runs to 15 residues. In DNA, the CDR3 is TGTGCCAGCAGCTTAGGCGCGCGGAGAACCGGGGAGCTGTTTTTT. It yields the protein CASSLGARRTGELFF. Drawing the rest from reference TRBV7-8 and TRBJ2-2, the complete variable domain is GAGVSQSPRYKVAKRGQDVALRCDPISGHVSLFWYQQALGQGPEFLTYFQNEAQLDKSGLPSDRFFAERPEGSVSTLKIQRTQQEDSAVYLCASSLGARRTGELFFGEGSRLTVL.

As regards this clonotype: This may arise from a read error, as a much more abundant clone is one base away. The chain links TRBV27 to TRBJ2-1; tentative D call: TRBD2 (6 bases). Germline assignment: CDR1 MNHEY and CDR2 SMNVEV (reference sequence). There are 14 residues in the CDR3. The V and J ends lost 5 bases and 10 bases respectively, with 18 bases between them. CDR3 sequence (DNA): TGTGCCAGCAGTCGACTAGGGTTTCTAAGAGAGCAGTTCTTC. Translating it yields CASSRLGFLREQFF.

The V and J genes are TRBV5-1 and TRBJ2-5; possibly TRBD2 for D (5 bases). V was trimmed by 0 bases and J by 3 bases, leaving 9 bases between them. Germline loops: CDR1 SGHRS, CDR2 YFSETQ. The CDR3 consists of 14 residues. In DNA, the CDR3 is TGCGCCAGCAGCTTGGGGGAGTCAGAAGAGACCCAGTACTTC. Encoded protein: CASSLGESEETQYF.

This chain joins TRBV6-2 or TRBV6-3 and TRBJ2-2; weak D call: TRBD2 (6 bases). The CDR3 covers 15 residues. V was clipped by 2 bases and J by 5 bases, with 12 bases between them. In germline, CDR1 is MNHEY, CDR2 SVGEGT. This CDR3 is CASSYSPAGTGELFF. The CDR3 nucleotides are TGTGCCAGCAGTTACAGTCCGGCGGGAACCGGGGAGCTGTTTTTT.

This clonotype was observed at least ten times. For the CDR3, the DNA is TGCGCCAGCAGCACTCTTGGGGGACCCGACGAGCAGTACTTC. Amino acid sequence: CASSTLGGPDEQYF. The chain recombines TRBV5-1 with TRBJ2-7; D might be TRBD1 or TRBD2, each matching 5 bases. CDR3 length: 14 amino acids. CDR1 and CDR2 (germline): SGHRS, YFSETQ. The germline V and J ends were trimmed by 4 bases and 5 bases, with 16 bases remaining between them.

This clonotype has a count of ten or more. The chain recombines TRBV18 with TRBJ1-3; the match to TRBD1 covers 7 bases. With V trimmed by 3 bases and J by 4 bases, 6 bases remained unmatched. Looked up from germline, CDR1 is KGHSH and CDR2 is LQKENI. This CDR3 comprises 15 residues. The CDR3 nucleotides are TGTGCCAGCTCACCCCCGACAGGGAGAGGAAACACCATATATTTT. Protein: CASSPPTGRGNTIYF.

The chain couples TRBV27 to TRBJ1-6; possibly TRBD1 for D (5 bases). V lost 6 bases to trimming and J lost 9 bases, with 15 bases between them. CDR1 and CDR2 (germline): MNHEY, SMNVEV (reference sequence). The CDR3 runs to 14 residues. Here the CDR3 DNA reads TGTGCCAGCAGACAAGGGACGGAGAGTTCACCCCTCCACTTT. Its translation is CASRQGTESSPLHF.

V and J are TRBV5-1 and TRBJ2-1; D might be TRBD1 (6 bases). The germline V gene has CDR1 SGHRS and CDR2 YFSETQ. This CDR3 has 16 residues. Trimming removed 3 bases at V and 4 bases at J, with 17 bases between. The CDR3, as DNA: TGCGCCAGCAGCTCCGTTCTGGACAGCCTTTACAATGAGCAGTTCTTC. It codes for CASSSVLDSLYNEQFF.

This clonotype showed up many times. The chain recombines TRBV7-2 with TRBJ2-3; D is undetermined. This CDR3 comprises 15 residues. Germline V gene lookup returns CDR1 SGHTA and CDR2 FQGNSA. With 1 base removed from V and 5 bases from J, the gap between germline ends came to 13 bases. As DNA, the CDR3 is TGTGCCAGCAGCTTAGTTGGCGGAAGGAAAGATACGCAGTATTTT. Its protein is CASSLVGGRKDTQYF.

This clonotype was recorded many times. The rearrangement joins TRBV2 to TRBJ1-5; 9 bases align to TRBD1. With V trimmed by 0 bases and J by 6 bases, 9 bases remained unmatched. This CDR3 is built from 17 residues. Germline values: CDR1 SNHLY, CDR2 FYNNEI. CDR3 coding DNA: TGTGCCAGCAGTGAAGCGTGGGGACAGGGTGGGATTCAGCCCCAGCATTTT. Protein product: CASSEAWGQGGIQPQHF.

The chain uses TRBV4-1 and TRBJ2-7; 9 bases are shared with TRBD1. The CDR3 is 15 amino acids. With V trimmed by 3 bases and J by 2 bases, 5 bases remained unmatched. The V gene's germline CDR1 is MGHRA and CDR2 YSYEKL. CDR3 amino acids: CASSHPGQGTYEQYF. The DNA of the CDR3 is TGCGCCAGCAGCCACCCGGGACAGGGAACCTACGAGCAGTACTTC.

V gene TRBV28 combines with J gene TRBJ2-7; TRBD1 matches 9 bases. The CDR3 is made up of 15 amino acids. The V and J ends lost 5 bases and 6 bases, in that order; junction bases with no gene match: 11. Germline V gene lookup returns CDR1 MDHEN and CDR2 SYDVKM. For the CDR3, the DNA is TGTGCCAGCAGTCTATCGGACAGGGGATCTTCCGAGCAGTACTTC. As protein: CASSLSDRGSSEQYF.

This clonotype has ten or more counts. The gene calls are TRBV28 and TRBJ2-1, with 9 bases fitting TRBD1. CDR3 length: 14 amino acids. The J segment lost 12 bases and the V segment lost 5 bases, leaving 11 bases of the junction unmatched. CDR1 is MDHEN and CDR2 is SYDVKM in the germline V gene. The CDR3, as DNA: TGTGCCAGCAGTAGCCGGGACAGGGAAAAGAGGCAGTTCTTC. It translates to CASSSRDREKRQFF.

This clonotype occurred a few times. The rearrangement links TRBV5-1 to TRBJ1-1, with D maybe TRBD1 (6 bases). CDR3 length equals 15 residues. The V and J ends lost 3 bases and 5 bases respectively, with 17 bases between them. The germline V gene has CDR1 SGHRS and CDR2 YFSETQ. The CDR3 spells CASSSGQPGRTEAFF. In DNA form, the CDR3 reads TGCGCCAGCAGCTCGGGACAACCCGGGCGGACTGAAGCTTTCTTT.

This clonotype showed up many times. The V call is TRBV20-1, the J call TRBJ1-1, with 9 bases matching TRBD1. Per germline, CDR1 DFQATT and CDR2 SNEGSKA (reference sequence). The CDR3 sequence is 15 residues long. Unmatched junction bases numbered 3, after V lost 0 bases and J lost 1 base. As DNA, the CDR3 is TGCAGTGCTAGAGATCCGGGACAGGGGAACACTGAAGCTTTCTTT. Encoded protein: CSARDPGQGNTEAFF.

The chain couples TRBV3-1 to TRBJ2-7; 12 nucleotides agree with TRBD2. V lost 1 base, J lost 0 bases, and 4 bases stayed unmatched. The CDR3 loop spans 17 amino acids. Germline V gene data show CDR1 as LGHDT and CDR2 as YNNKEL (reference sequence). The CDR3 protein is CASSQATSGRSSYEQYF. CDR3 in DNA: TGTGCCAGCAGCCAAGCTACTAGCGGGAGGAGCTCCTACGAGCAGTACTTC.

The sample holds many counts of this clonotype. The V and J genes are TRBV6-1 and TRBJ2-7, with 11 positions matching TRBD2. Germline V gene sequence: CDR1 MNHNS, CDR2 SASEGT. The CDR3 length is 15 residues. Trimming at V came to 4 bases and at J to 3 bases, leaving 5 bases not matched to a gene. The CDR3 region is CASSAPGLADYEQYF. CDR3 DNA sequence: TGTGCCAGCAGTGCCCCGGGACTAGCGGACTACGAGCAGTACTTC.

This clonotype was picked up many times. The chain has TRBV20-1 and TRBJ2-1; TRBD2 matches 10 bases. The CDR3 totals 16 residues. Germline-derived CDR1 and CDR2 are DFQATT and SNEGSKA (reference sequence). V gave up 1 base and J gave up 3 bases; unmatched junction bases: 6. CDR3 bases: TGCAGTGCTAGAGCTGAGCGGGAGGGCATCTACAATGAGCAGTTCTTC. This sequence encodes CSARAEREGIYNEQFF.

This clonotype was observed at least ten times. J is TRBJ2-7 and V is TRBV5-1; D possibly corresponds to TRBD1 (6 bases). Germline V gives CDR1 SGHRS, CDR2 YFSETQ. Trimming stripped 4 bases from V and 1 base from J, with 15 bases between. The CDR3 has 15 residues. The chain's CDR3 is CASSPTGTQSYEQYF. CDR3 bases: TGCGCCAGCAGCCCAACCGGGACACAGTCCTACGAGCAGTACTTC.

This clonotype was observed at least ten times. CDR3 sequence: CASSTPDFYEQYF. The CDR3 region has the DNA TGTGCCAGCAGCACTCCGGACTTCTACGAGCAGTACTTC. The chain recombines TRBV5-8 with TRBJ2-7; weak D call: TRBD2 (5 bases). V gave up 4 bases and J gave up 3 bases, with 11 bases separating them. Germline-derived CDR1 and CDR2 are SGHTS and YDEGEE. This CDR3 contains 13 residues. Based on the CDR3 plus reference TRBV5-8 and TRBJ2-7, the full variable domain is EAGVTQSPTHLIKTRGQQATLRCSPISGHTSVYWYQQALGLGLQFLLWYDEGEERNRGNFPPRFSGRQFPNYSSELNVNALELEDSALYLCASSTPDFYEQYFGPGTRLTVT.

This clonotype was detected only once. The V and J genes are TRBV20-1 and TRBJ1-2; D unclear. Germline loops: CDR1 DFQATT, CDR2 SNEGSKA (reference sequence). This CDR3 comprises 14 residues. Trimming left V 0 bases short and J 1 base short, with 9 bases between. The CDR3, as DNA: TGCAGTGCTAGAGATCCTGTGCTTAACTATGGCTACACCTTC. Its translation: CSARDPVLNYGYTF.